Following are 24 T cell receptor beta chains from one sample sequenced in a study of T cell responses to AZD1222 COVID-19 vaccine. This table comes from immunoSEQ multiplex PCR, and its TCRdb copy is limited to in-frame clones, with some not included. The profile shows 70,000 to 90,000 clones, about nine tenths of them singletons. Sample: peripheral blood, taken 28 days after the second AZD1222 dose. The receptors were gathered from an adult who received the AZD1222 COVID-19 vaccine.

The chain carries TRBV6-5 and TRBJ1-2, with D uncertain. Germline CDR1 and CDR2: MNHEY and SVGAGI. V lost 5 bases to trimming and J lost 4 bases, with 11 bases between them. The CDR3 runs 13 residues. CDR3 nucleotides: TGTGCCAGCAGTCCTGAGTACGCCTATGGCTACACCTTC. Its protein is CASSPEYAYGYTF.

The chain combines TRBV6-1 with TRBJ1-4; no clear D. This CDR3 region has 15 residues. The V end was cut by 2 bases, the J end by 11 bases, with 18 bases between. The germline gives CDR1 MNHNS, CDR2 SASEGT. The CDR3 loop is CASSELRRQLWKLFF. DNA for the CDR3: TGTGCCAGCAGTGAACTACGTCGTCAATTGTGGAAACTGTTTTTT.

The chain couples TRBV3-1 (or the pseudogene TRBV3-2) to TRBJ1-1; D is possibly TRBD1 (5 bases). The CDR3 sequence is 15 residues long. Germline V gene data show CDR1 as LGHDT and CDR2 as YNNKEL (reference sequence). V lost 1 base, J lost 1 base, and 10 bases lay in between. CDR3: CASSQVPGPNTEAFF. The DNA for the CDR3 is TGTGCCAGCAGCCAAGTTCCGGGACCGAACACTGAAGCTTTCTTT.

Details on this clone: Germline is not matched at one junction end, which may reflect a read error. The chain is built from TRBV11-3 and TRBJ2-1; D ambiguous. This CDR3 spans 13 amino acids. Germline loops: CDR1 SGHNT, CDR2 YENEEA. The CDR3 reads CASSLNAYNEQFF. DNA of the CDR3: TGTGCCAGCAGCTTAAATGCCTATAATGAGCAGTTCTTC.

The J gene is TRBJ1-2, the V gene TRBV27, with D tentatively TRBD1 (6 bases). The germline V gene has CDR1 MNHEY and CDR2 SMNVEV (reference sequence). V shed 3 bases and J shed 3 bases, with 14 bases lying between them. The CDR3 runs 15 residues. CDR3 sequence: CASSFGGAGDYGYTF. The CDR3 coding sequence is TGTGCCAGCAGTTTTGGGGGCGCGGGGGACTATGGCTACACCTTC.

This chain uses TRBV19 with TRBJ1-3; D uncertain. This CDR3 is 12 amino acids long. Trimming took off 9 bases at V and 11 bases at J, with 17 bases between the two ends. CDR1 and CDR2 (germline): LNHDA, SQIVND (reference sequence). For the CDR3, the DNA is TGTGCCAGCACAAGCGACCTGAGCGCCATATATTTT. This codes for CASTSDLSAIYF. Variable domain in full (rest from reference TRBV19 and TRBJ1-3): DGGITQSPKYLFRKEGQNVTLSCEQNLNHDAMYWYRQDPGQGLRLIYYSQIVNDFQKGDIAEGYSVSREKKESFPLTVTSAQKNPTAFYLCASTSDLSAIYFGEGSWLTVV.

This clone appeared a single time. V is TRBV9 and J is TRBJ1-2; no clear D. Deletions cut 1 base from V and 5 bases from J, with 12 bases between. The CDR3 consists of 14 residues. Germline V gene data show CDR1 as SGDLS and CDR2 as YYNGEE. The CDR3 DNA reads TGTGCCAGCAGCGTATTGGCGGCGACTTATGGCTACACCTTC. Residues: CASSVLAATYGYTF.

The CDR3 here is CASSQGFGWGSPLHF. The DNA of the CDR3 is TGTGCCAGCAGCCAAGGATTTGGTTGGGGTTCACCCCTCCACTTT. The chain is built from TRBV14 and TRBJ1-6; D is unresolved. CDR3 size: 15 residues. Germline assignment: CDR1 SGHDN and CDR2 FVKESK. Trimming shortened V by 1 base and J by 9 bases, and 13 bases separated the two germline ends.

This clone was seen a single time. The V call is TRBV6-4, the J call TRBJ1-2; 9 bases line up with TRBD1. The CDR3 contains 16 residues. CDR1 is MRHNA and CDR2 is SNTAGT in the germline V gene. The V segment lost 6 bases and the J segment 4 bases; nucleotides outside the gene matches: 12. The DNA for the CDR3 is TGTGCCAGCAGGCCCAGGTGGACAGGGGTAATCTATGGCTACACCTTC. This translates into CASRPRWTGVIYGYTF.

This chain joins TRBV9 and TRBJ2-3, with D possibly matching TRBD2 (6 bases). Germline lookup yields CDR1 SGDLS and CDR2 YYNGEE. The CDR3 consists of 14 residues. V was shortened by 0 bases and J by 4 bases, with 9 bases between the two germline ends. The CDR3 loop reads CASSVVWGADTQYF. CDR3 DNA sequence: TGTGCCAGCAGCGTAGTATGGGGGGCAGATACGCAGTATTTT.

This sequence joins TRBV6-5 and TRBJ1-6; D might be TRBD1 (6 bases). CDR3 size: 14 residues. V lost 6 bases and J 5 bases, leaving 11 bases between the germline ends. Germline-derived CDR1 and CDR2 are MNHEY and SVGAGI. The CDR3 nucleotides are TGTGCCAGCAGACCGGGACATCATAATTCACCCCTCCACTTT. It yields the protein CASRPGHHNSPLHF.

This clone was found once. The CDR3 reads CASSRGGANTEAFF. The CDR3 DNA sequence: TGTGCCAGCTCACGAGGGGGCGCGAACACTGAAGCTTTCTTT. V usage is TRBV18 and J usage is TRBJ1-1, with 7 bases identical to TRBD1. V lost 4 bases, J lost 1 base, and 3 bases stayed unmatched. This CDR3 has 14 amino acids. Germline-derived CDR1 and CDR2 are KGHSH and LQKENI.

The chain employs TRBV11-2 and TRBJ2-5; 12 nucleotides align to TRBD2. The germline CDR1 and CDR2 sequences are SGHAT and FQNNGV. V was clipped by 3 bases and J by 4 bases; unmatched bases: 6. The CDR3 consists of 16 residues. The CDR3 protein is CASSLTSGGGGETQYF. The CDR3 DNA reads TGTGCCAGCAGCTTGACTAGCGGGGGCGGGGGAGAGACCCAGTACTTC. Full variable domain (remainder filled in from reference TRBV11-2 and TRBJ2-5): EAGVAQSPRYKIIEKRQSVAFWCNPISGHATLYWYQQILGQGPKLLIQFQNNGVVDDSQLPKDRFSAERLKGVDSTLKIQPAKLEDSAVYLCASSLTSGGGGETQYFGPGTRLLVL.

CDR3 nucleotide sequence: TGTGCCAGTAGTGATGGGGGACGGTCACCCCTCCACTTT. Translated: CASSDGGRSPLHF. This rearrangement joins TRBV19 to TRBJ1-6; tentatively, D is TRBD1 (5 bases). V was shortened by 5 bases and J by 10 bases, with 12 bases between the two germline ends. CDR1 and CDR2 (germline): LNHDA, SQIVND (reference sequence). The CDR3 totals 13 residues.

This chain connects TRBV29-1 to TRBJ2-1; D unresolved. Germline assignment: CDR1 SQVTM and CDR2 ANQGSEA. The CDR3 covers 11 residues. Between the trimmed V and J ends, which lost 6 bases and 8 bases, there was a span of 11 bases. Here the CDR3 DNA reads TGCAGCGTCGTCCCAACGGATGAGCAGTTCTTC. Amino acid sequence: CSVVPTDEQFF.

The chain carries TRBV27 and TRBJ2-2; tentative D call: TRBD2 (5 bases). Trimming shortened V by 3 bases and J by 5 bases, and 7 bases separated the two germline ends. Germline CDR1 and CDR2: MNHEY and SMNVEV (reference sequence). The CDR3 contains 13 residues. CDR3 sequence: CASSFGVTGELFF. CDR3 in DNA: TGTGCCAGCAGTTTCGGGGTTACCGGGGAGCTGTTTTTT.

V is TRBV3-1 (or the pseudogene TRBV3-2) and J is TRBJ1-5; no definite D call. Per the germline V gene, CDR1 is LGHDT and CDR2 is YNNKEL (reference sequence). The CDR3 covers 14 residues. V was clipped by 0 bases and J by 2 bases, with 5 bases between them. The CDR3 bases are TGTGCCAGCAGCCAAGAGGCAGGCAATCAGCCCCAGCATTTT. Translated, it gives CASSQEAGNQPQHF.

CDR3 residues: CASSGTENTGELFF. In DNA form, the CDR3 reads TGTGCCAGCAGCGGGACTGAGAACACCGGGGAGCTGTTTTTT. The rearrangement links TRBV11-3 to TRBJ2-2, with D tentatively TRBD2 (6 bases). Germline V CDR1 and CDR2: SGHNT, YENEEA. The CDR3 totals 14 residues. V was cut by 5 bases and J by 1 base, with 8 bases left in between. The complete variable domain, with remaining parts taken from reference TRBV11-3 and TRBJ2-2, reads EAGVVQSPRYKIIEKKQPVAFWCNPISGHNTLYWYLQNLGQGPELLIRYENEEAVDDSQLPKDRFSAERLKGVDSTLKIQPAELGDSAVYLCASSGTENTGELFFGEGSRLTVL.

This chain uses TRBV28 with TRBJ2-3; 7 positions match TRBD2. The V gene's germline CDR1 is MDHEN and CDR2 SYDVKM. J lost 2 bases, V lost 1 base, and 9 bases had no gene match. The CDR3 consists of 17 residues. As DNA, the CDR3 is TGTGCCAGCAGTTTATTGGGGGGGGGACTTCTCACAGATACGCAGTATTTT. This translates into CASSLLGGGLLTDTQYF.

This clone came up once. The CDR3 protein is CASSLRQGREETQYF. The CDR3 coding sequence is TGCGCCAGCAGCTTAAGACAGGGCAGGGAGGAGACCCAGTACTTC. The chain uses TRBV5-1 and TRBJ2-5; 7 nucleotides align to TRBD1. The CDR3 covers 15 residues. The germline gives CDR1 SGHRS, CDR2 YFSETQ. J gave up 5 bases and V 2 bases, and 9 bases lay outside the gene matches. Full variable domain (rest looked up from reference TRBV5-1 and TRBJ2-5): KAGVTQTPRYLIKTRGQQVTLSCSPISGHRSVSWYQQTPGQGLQFLFEYFSETQRNKGNFPGRFSGRQFSNSRSEMNVSTLELGDSALYLCASSLRQGREETQYFGPGTRLLVL.

The chain couples TRBV30 to TRBJ1-4; possible D gene TRBD1, 5 bases. The germline V and J ends were trimmed by 5 bases and 4 bases, with 17 bases remaining between them. The CDR3 runs 15 residues. Germline V gene data show CDR1 as GTSNPN and CDR2 as SVGIG (reference sequence). CDR3 protein: CAWVPRGSINEKLFF. DNA of the CDR3: TGTGCCTGGGTACCCCGGGGCAGCATTAATGAAAAACTGTTTTTT.

The V and J genes are TRBV6-5 and TRBJ2-7; tentatively, D is TRBD2 (7 bases). The ends were cut back, 8 bases at V and 2 bases at J, with 13 bases in the middle. Per the germline V gene, CDR1 is MNHEY and CDR2 is SVGAGI. The CDR3 contains 13 residues. The CDR3 loop reads CASCPGGPYEQYF. Here the CDR3 DNA reads TGTGCCAGCTGCCCCGGGGGGCCCTACGAGCAGTACTTC.

This chain connects TRBV6-5 to TRBJ1-1; tentative D call: TRBD1 (5 bases). V was trimmed by 0 bases and J by 4 bases, leaving 12 bases between them. The CDR3 is 15 amino acids. Per the germline V gene, CDR1 is MNHEY and CDR2 is SVGAGI. As DNA, the CDR3 is TGTGCCAGCAGTTACTCGAGGCGGGGGAGCACTGAAGCTTTCTTT. It codes for CASSYSRRGSTEAFF.

The chain is built from TRBV18 and TRBJ1-5, with unresolved D. Trimming took 6 bases from V and 1 from J, leaving 10 bases between them. The germline V gene encodes CDR1 KGHSH and CDR2 LQKENI. The CDR3 is 14 residues long. CDR3 amino acids: CASSRSESNQPQHF. The CDR3 DNA follows: TGTGCCAGCTCTCGCAGCGAAAGCAATCAGCCCCAGCATTTT.